This is a list of T cell receptor beta chains from one sample in a study of T cell responses to AZD1222 COVID-19 vaccine. TCRdb's copy holds only in-frame clones and misses some; the assay was immunoSEQ multiplex PCR. The table includes some 45,000 clones, 80% to 95% detected once. The sample here was peripheral blood, taken 28 days after the second AZD1222 dose. The receptors stem from an adult who received the AZD1222 COVID-19 vaccine. The CDR3 runs from the conserved cysteine through the conserved F or W. Fields, in order: clone size, V gene, D gene, CDR3 length, J gene, CDR3 protein, CDR3 DNA. D genes are given only for firm matches. Clone size is shown for a subset of rows, as once, few, many or a class of expanded clone.

abundance: NA
v_gene: TRBV10-3
d_gene: TRBD2
len: 14
j_gene: TRBJ2-3
CDR3aa: CAIAQRGDTDTQYF
CDR3nt: TGTGCCATCGCTCAGCGGGGGGACACAGATACGCAGTATTTT

abundance: NA
v_gene: TRBV18
d_gene: NA
len: 13
j_gene: TRBJ2-5
CDR3aa: CASSLRGQETQYF
CDR3nt: TGTGCCAGCTCCCTACGGGGGCAAGAGACCCAGTACTTC

abundance: NA
v_gene: TRBV11-2
d_gene: NA
len: 14
j_gene: TRBJ1-5
CDR3aa: CASSLDHRDQPQHF
CDR3nt: TGTGCCAGCAGCTTAGATCACAGAGATCAGCCCCAGCATTTT

abundance: NA
v_gene: TRBV9
d_gene: TRBD2
len: 18
j_gene: TRBJ2-1
CDR3aa: CASSVGGGLAPFYNEQFF
CDR3nt: TGTGCCAGCAGCGTAGGAGGGGGACTAGCCCCCTTCTACAATGAGCAGTTCTTC

abundance: NA
v_gene: TRBV5-4
d_gene: TRBD2
len: 15
j_gene: TRBJ2-1
CDR3aa: CASSRLGGGHDEQFF
CDR3nt: TGTGCCAGCAGCCGTTTGGGGGGGGGTCACGATGAGCAGTTCTTC

abundance: NA
v_gene: TRBV30
d_gene: TRBD1
len: 13
j_gene: TRBJ1-1
CDR3aa: CAWSPTGGQGAFF
CDR3nt: TGTGCCTGGAGCCCTACAGGGGGTCAGGGAGCTTTCTTT

abundance: NA
v_gene: TRBV30
d_gene: NA
len: 15
j_gene: TRBJ2-3
CDR3aa: CAWSVAGKSTDTQYF
CDR3nt: TGTGCCTGGAGTGTTGCGGGAAAGAGCACAGATACGCAGTATTTT

abundance: NA
v_gene: TRBV5-4
d_gene: NA
len: 14
j_gene: TRBJ2-5
CDR3aa: CASSSPASQETQYF
CDR3nt: TGTGCCAGCAGTTCGCCGGCAAGCCAAGAGACCCAGTACTTC

abundance: NA
v_gene: TRBV7-9
d_gene: NA
len: 15
j_gene: TRBJ2-7
CDR3aa: CASSPLGGGIYEQYF
CDR3nt: TGTGCCAGCAGCCCCCTCGGTGGGGGGATCTACGAGCAGTACTTC

abundance: NA
v_gene: TRBV7-2
d_gene: TRBD1
len: 17
j_gene: TRBJ1-1
CDR3aa: CASSLALSQISTGEAFF
CDR3nt: TGTGCCAGCAGCTTAGCGCTGTCCCAAATCTCGACAGGGGAAGCTTTCTTT

abundance: NA
v_gene: TRBV6-2/TRBV6-3
d_gene: TRBD2
len: 19
j_gene: TRBJ2-1
CDR3aa: CASSYSLAGGPVIYNEQFF
CDR3nt: TGTGCCAGCAGTTACTCCCTAGCGGGGGGCCCTGTTATCTACAATGAGCAGTTCTTC

abundance: NA
v_gene: TRBV5-4
d_gene: NA
len: 14
j_gene: TRBJ2-7
CDR3aa: CASSSARASNEQYF
CDR3nt: TGTGCCAGCAGCTCCGCCCGGGCTTCTAACGAGCAGTACTTC

abundance: NA
v_gene: TRBV20-1
d_gene: TRBD1
len: 17
j_gene: TRBJ1-6
CDR3aa: CSASVPDRGRINSPLHF
CDR3nt: TGCAGTGCTAGTGTCCCCGACAGGGGGCGCATTAATTCACCCCTCCACTTT

abundance: NA
v_gene: TRBV7-2
d_gene: NA
len: 14
j_gene: TRBJ1-3
CDR3aa: CASSFLGTGNTIYF
CDR3nt: TGTGCCAGCAGCTTTCTGGGGACTGGAAACACCATATATTTT

abundance: once
v_gene: TRBV6-5
d_gene: NA
len: 11
j_gene: TRBJ2-1
CDR3aa: CASFRGHEQFF
CDR3nt: TGTGCCAGCTTCAGGGGACATGAGCAGTTCTTC

abundance: once
v_gene: TRBV2
d_gene: NA
len: 16
j_gene: TRBJ1-1
CDR3aa: CASSGRAVGSRTEAFF
CDR3nt: TGTGCCAGCAGTGGAAGAGCGGTTGGCTCGAGGACTGAAGCTTTCTTT

abundance: NA
v_gene: TRBV27
d_gene: NA
len: 13
j_gene: TRBJ1-2
CDR3aa: CASSRDGSYGYTF
CDR3nt: TGTGCCAGCAGTCGGGACGGGTCCTATGGCTACACCTTC

abundance: once
v_gene: TRBV19
d_gene: NA
len: 14
j_gene: TRBJ1-1
CDR3aa: CASRIQTGNTEAFF
CDR3nt: TGTGCCAGTAGGATTCAAACAGGGAACACTGAAGCTTTCTTT

abundance: NA
v_gene: TRBV4-3
d_gene: NA
len: 16
j_gene: TRBJ1-2
CDR3aa: CASSQDQGISTYGYTF
CDR3nt: TGCGCCAGCAGCCAAGATCAGGGGATCTCTACCTATGGCTACACCTTC

abundance: NA
v_gene: TRBV5-1
d_gene: TRBD1
len: 16
j_gene: TRBJ2-1
CDR3aa: CASSRGQVNSYNEQFF
CDR3nt: TGCGCCAGCAGCCGGGGACAGGTAAATTCCTACAATGAGCAGTTCTTC

abundance: NA
v_gene: TRBV19
d_gene: NA
len: 16
j_gene: TRBJ2-3
CDR3aa: CASNDILGTSTDTQYF
CDR3nt: TGTGCCAGTAACGATATACTGGGGACTAGCACAGATACGCAGTATTTT

abundance: NA
v_gene: TRBV19
d_gene: TRBD1
len: 14
j_gene: TRBJ1-2
CDR3aa: CASSIGGQGTGYTF
CDR3nt: TGTGCCAGTAGTATAGGGGGACAGGGGACTGGCTACACCTTC

abundance: NA
v_gene: TRBV5-4
d_gene: NA
len: 14
j_gene: TRBJ2-7
CDR3aa: CASSFEASSYEQYF
CDR3nt: TGTGCCAGCAGCTTCGAAGCTAGCTCCTACGAGCAGTACTTC

abundance: NA
v_gene: TRBV9
d_gene: TRBD1
len: 14
j_gene: TRBJ1-5
CDR3aa: CASSADRGNQPQHF
CDR3nt: TGTGCCAGCAGCGCCGACAGGGGCAATCAGCCCCAGCATTTT

abundance: NA
v_gene: TRBV19
d_gene: TRBD1
len: 14
j_gene: TRBJ2-7
CDR3aa: CASQRDSVDHEQYF
CDR3nt: TGTGCCAGTCAGAGGGACAGTGTGGACCACGAGCAGTACTTC

abundance: once
v_gene: TRBV15
d_gene: NA
len: 15
j_gene: TRBJ1-2
CDR3aa: CATSRQGGANYGYTF
CDR3nt: TGTGCCACCAGCAGACAGGGTGGCGCTAACTATGGCTACACCTTC

abundance: NA
v_gene: TRBV19
d_gene: NA
len: 15
j_gene: TRBJ2-1
CDR3aa: CASSKSEGQYNEQFF
CDR3nt: TGTGCCAGTAGTAAGAGCGAGGGGCAGTACAATGAGCAGTTCTTC

abundance: NA
v_gene: TRBV12-3/TRBV12-4
d_gene: NA
len: 13
j_gene: TRBJ1-2
CDR3aa: CASSGINRDGYTF
CDR3nt: TGTGCCAGCAGTGGGATTAACAGGGATGGCTACACCTTC